The 6 T cell receptor beta chains below were found in one sample sequenced in a study of metastatic and nonmetastatic thyroid tumors. All patients reached thyroid surgery having received no treatment beforehand. TCRdb re-called the PCR reads with MiXCR. The sample contains around 16,000 clones, about 35% of which appear only once. The sequenced material came from tumor tissue. The receptor set was obtained from a male donor with papillary thyroid cancer or a benign thyroid nodule (not recorded which). Some clones in this sample may be carry-over from other donors' samples.

A word on this clone: A single base separates this from a much larger clone, so it may be a read error. J is TRBJ2-7 and V is TRBV28; 7 nucleotides line up with TRBD1. CDR3 length: 13 residues. Trimming took 7 bases from V and 4 from J; bases not matched to a gene: 7. Germline CDR1 reads MDHEN; CDR2 reads SYDVKM. The CDR3 loop is CASIGGQPYEQYF. In DNA form, the CDR3 reads TGTGCCAGCATTGGGGGACAGCCGTACGAGCAGTACTTC.

The CDR3 DNA is TGCAGTGCTGCTCCGGGCAAACTTAATGAAAAACTGTTTTTT. Amino acid sequence: CSAAPGKLNEKLFF. This chain links TRBV20-1 with TRBJ1-4; D is undetermined. V was clipped by 5 bases and J by 4 bases, with 14 bases between them. CDR3 length equals 14 residues. The germline V gene encodes CDR1 DFQATT and CDR2 SNEGSKA (reference sequence).

On this clone: The junction departs from germline at one end; a sequencing error may be responsible. The rearrangement uses TRBV20-1 and TRBJ1-6; 7 bases align to TRBD1. CDR1 is DFQATT and CDR2 is SNEGSKA in the germline V gene (reference sequence). The CDR3 loop spans 18 amino acids. The CDR3 is CSSRDTLTGTARGSPLHF. CDR3 nucleotide sequence: TGCAGTTCTAGAGATACGTTAACCGGGACAGCACGAGGGTCACCCCTCCACTTT.

Worth noting for this clone: The junction departs from germline at one end; a sequencing error may be responsible. The V call is TRBV6-1, the J call TRBJ2-7; maybe TRBD2 (5 bases). The CDR3 spans 14 residues. Germline assignment: CDR1 MNHNS and CDR2 SASEGT. The DNA of the CDR3 is TGTTCCAGCAGTGGCTGGACGGGAAGGAACGAGCAGTACTTC. This translates into CSSSGWTGRNEQYF.

The chain joins TRBV12-3 or TRBV12-4 to TRBJ2-7; 8 bases align to TRBD2. The CDR3 is made up of 15 amino acids. Trimming took 5 bases from V and 1 from J; bases not matched to a gene: 7. The CDR3 DNA follows: TGTGCCAGCAGTACCCGACGGGGGGGGTCCTACGAGCAGTACTTC. Translated, it gives CASSTRRGGSYEQYF.

This clone was observed at least ten times. A single base separates this from a much larger clone, so it may be a read error. This chain links TRBV20-1 with TRBJ1-6; unclear D gene. Germline V lookup: CDR1 DFQATT, CDR2 SNEGSKA (reference sequence). This CDR3 is built from 14 residues. This CDR3 reads CSAREGSGHSPLYF. In nucleotides, the CDR3 is TGCAGTGCTAGAGAGGGATCGGGCCATTCACCCCTCTACTTT.